The 27 T cell receptor beta chains below were found in one sample sequenced in a study of breast tumors, draining lymph nodes, adjacent tissues. Samples came from axillary lymph nodes draining the breast cancer. MiXCR was run by TCRdb on the multiplex PCR reads, yielding one entry per CDR3 protein. The repertoire holds under 350,000 distinct CDR3 sequences, with roughly 31% as singletons. The sequenced sample was axillary lymph node tissue. The origin of the receptors is a female donor with breast cancer. Some clones in this sample may be carry-over from other donors' samples.

This clonotype has only a few counts. V is TRBV11-3 and J is TRBJ1-2, with D possibly being TRBD1 (5 bases). V was shortened by 2 bases and J by 8 bases, with 18 bases between the two germline ends. Germline V gene sequence: CDR1 SGHNT, CDR2 YENEEA. This CDR3 region has 15 residues. The CDR3 loop is CASSLTSGTLGGYTF. The DNA of the CDR3 is TGTGCCAGCAGCTTAACGTCAGGGACTCTCGGGGGCTACACCTTC.

A few counts support this clonotype. As the CDR3 is not closed by the conserved phenylalanine or tryptophan, this likely results from a read error. The chain is built from TRBV7-7 and TRBJ2-1; tentative D call: TRBD2 (6 bases). CDR3 length equals 15 residues. CDR1 SSHAT and CDR2 FNYEAQ come from the germline V gene (reference sequence). The CDR3, as DNA: TGTGCTAGCAGCTTATCCGCCGCTCCGGGGGTTGAGCAGTTCTCC. Protein: CASSLSAAPGVEQFS.

V is TRBV6-1 and J is TRBJ2-3; TRBD2 matches 11 bases. J lost 11 bases, V lost 4 bases, and 11 bases had no gene match. Germline CDR1 reads MNHNS; CDR2 reads SASEGT. This CDR3 has 15 residues. The CDR3 bases are TGTGCCAGCAGTGTGACTAGCGGGAAGGGTAATGAGCAGTATTTT. This encodes CASSVTSGKGNEQYF.

This clonotype has a count of ten or more. The V gene is TRBV20-1, the J gene TRBJ2-3; D not certain. Germline CDR1 is DFQATT and CDR2 is SNEGSKA (reference sequence). Trimming removed 0 bases at V and 3 bases at J, with 10 bases between. The CDR3 is 14 residues long. The DNA of the CDR3 is TGCAGTGCTAGAGATGGCGGAGAGACAGATACGCAGTATTTT. Encoded protein: CSARDGGETDTQYF.

A remark on this clonotype: No DNA is shown, since the ends of the CDR3 on it are uncertain; the CDR3 is the one TCRdb lists. The rearrangement joins TRBV7-8 to TRBJ1-6. The CDR3 length is 20 residues, termini included. Germline V CDR1 and CDR2: SGHVS, FQNEAQ. CDR3 residues: CASGRGGYEQYFGPGSPLHF.

Comments on this clonotype: A read error is possible here, since a much larger clone lies one base away. The chain links TRBV5-5 to TRBJ1-2; D unclear. Per germline, CDR1 SGHKS and CDR2 YYEKEE (reference sequence). The V end lost 1 base, the J end lost 3 bases, and 13 bases lay between the germline ends. This CDR3 region has 15 residues. The CDR3 loop is CASSLRAAIDYGYTF. CDR3 DNA: TGTGCCAGCAGCTTGCGGGCAGCGATTGACTATGGCTACACCTTC.

This clonotype has a count of ten or more. The J gene is TRBJ2-1, the V gene TRBV11-2; 9 nucleotides match TRBD2. CDR1 and CDR2 (germline): SGHAT, FQNNGV. With V trimmed by 6 bases and J by 0 bases, 9 bases remained unmatched. There are 17 residues in the CDR3. The CDR3 DNA is TGTGCCAGCAGGTCGATTAGCGGGAGCGGCTCCTACAATGAGCAGTTCTTC. Amino acids: CASRSISGSGSYNEQFF. Supplemented by reference TRBV11-2 and TRBJ2-1, the full variable domain reads EAGVAQSPRYKIIEKRQSVAFWCNPISGHATLYWYQQILGQGPKLLIQFQNNGVVDDSQLPKDRFSAERLKGVDSTLKIQPAKLEDSAVYLCASRSISGSGSYNEQFFGPGTRLTVL.

The chain carries TRBV28 and TRBJ2-7, with TRBD2 identical over 7 bases. Germline values: CDR1 MDHEN, CDR2 SYDVKM. V lost 5 bases and J lost 5; bases outside the gene matches: 6. The CDR3 is 13 residues long. This chain's CDR3 is CASSSSAGDEQYF. Here the CDR3 DNA reads TGTGCCAGCAGTAGCTCGGCGGGAGACGAGCAGTACTTC.

The sample holds one count of this clonotype. The rearrangement joins TRBV20-1 to TRBJ1-6; D is unresolved. Germline CDR1 is DFQATT and CDR2 is SNEGSKA (reference sequence). V was trimmed by 3 bases and J by 8 bases, leaving 8 bases between them. This CDR3 comprises 12 residues. The CDR3: CSASGSYSPLHF. CDR3 sequence (DNA): TGCAGTGCTAGTGGGTCCTATTCACCCCTCCACTTT.

At least ten counts were recorded for this clonotype. The chain uses TRBV2 and TRBJ1-4; the match to TRBD1 covers 7 bases. With 4 bases clipped from V and 7 bases from J, the junction kept 6 bases outside the gene matches. The CDR3 has 14 residues. Germline V gives CDR1 SNHLY, CDR2 FYNNEI. The CDR3 DNA is TGTGCCAGCAGTGCGCAGACAGGGTCTGAAAAACTGTTTTTT. It yields the protein CASSAQTGSEKLFF.

This clonotype was found many times. The V and J genes are TRBV11-1 and TRBJ2-1; no firm D call. Germline CDR1 and CDR2: SGHAT and FQDESV (reference sequence). The CDR3 runs to 16 residues. The V end lost 0 bases, the J end lost 0 bases, and 9 bases lay between the germline ends. The CDR3 sequence: CASSLAGSSSYNEQFF. Here the CDR3 DNA reads TGTGCCAGCAGCTTAGCCGGCAGCTCCTCCTACAATGAGCAGTTCTTC.

This clonotype has ten or more counts. This sequence joins TRBV7-7 and TRBJ2-3, with 8 bases fitting TRBD1. The CDR3 has 13 amino acids. Germline V gives CDR1 SSHAT, CDR2 FNYEAQ (reference sequence). DNA of the CDR3: TGTGCTAGCCAGGGGGCGTTTTCAGATACGCAGTATTTT. Amino acid sequence: CASQGAFSDTQYF.

This clonotype was detected many times. The V gene is TRBV7-9, the J gene TRBJ2-1, with no clear D. The CDR3 sequence is 15 residues long. The germline V gene encodes CDR1 SEHNR and CDR2 FQNEAQ (reference sequence). The germline V and J ends were trimmed by 3 bases and 2 bases, with 11 bases remaining between them. The CDR3: CASSFLGIAYNEQFF. The CDR3 DNA follows: TGTGCCAGCAGCTTTCTTGGCATCGCCTACAATGAGCAGTTCTTC.

In this sample, this clonotype turned up a few times. The CDR3 coding sequence is TGTGCCACCAGTACTAGCGGGAGCTCCTACGAGCAGTACTTC. Residues: CATSTSGSSYEQYF. The V gene is TRBV24-1, the J gene TRBJ2-7; 11 nucleotides align to TRBD2. From germline, CDR1 is KGHDR and CDR2 SFDVKD. The ends lost 6 bases at V and 0 bases at J; junction bases unmatched: 0. The CDR3 runs to 14 residues.

This clonotype was detected many times. The chain recombines TRBV5-8 with TRBJ2-7, with a tentative D call TRBD1 (6 bases). CDR3 length equals 15 residues. V lost 0 bases and J lost 3, with 13 bases in between. Germline CDR1 SGHTS, CDR2 YDEGEE. The CDR3 sequence: CASSLVPDSRYEQYF. The CDR3 DNA reads as TGTGCCAGCAGCTTGGTTCCGGACAGCCGCTACGAGCAGTACTTC.

At least ten counts were recorded for this clonotype. The rearrangement uses TRBV9 and TRBJ1-5; no clear D gene. This CDR3 spans 14 amino acids. Trimming stripped 0 bases from V and 6 bases from J, with 10 bases between. Germline-derived CDR1 and CDR2 are SGDLS and YYNGEE. The CDR3: CASSVASDGQPQHF. CDR3 sequence (DNA): TGTGCCAGCAGCGTAGCTTCGGACGGTCAGCCCCAGCATTTT.

CDR3 DNA sequence: TGTGCCAGCAGCCCAAGGACTATTAGCTCCTACGAGCAGTACTTC. This codes for CASSPRTISSYEQYF. The chain joins TRBV14 to TRBJ2-7; a possible D gene is TRBD2 (6 bases). Trimming pared 4 bases from V and 0 bases from J, leaving 13 bases between. The CDR3 contains 15 residues. Germline V gives CDR1 SGHDN, CDR2 FVKESK.

The rearrangement links TRBV18 to TRBJ2-5, with 7 bases aligning to TRBD1. Losses at the gene ends were 0 bases for V and 3 bases for J; bases not matched to a gene: 7. The germline CDR1 and CDR2 sequences are KGHSH and LQKENI. This CDR3 is built from 16 residues. The CDR3 DNA follows: TGTGCCAGCTCACCACCAACCAGGGGGTCCAAAGAGACCCAGTACTTC. Translating it yields CASSPPTRGSKETQYF.

This clonotype was observed a handful of times. It may be a read error: a sequence one base away is much more abundant. The chain has TRBV20-1 and TRBJ2-1; D is ambiguous. CDR3 size: 11 residues. CDR1 is DFQATT and CDR2 is SNEGSKA in the germline V gene (reference sequence). The CDR3 spells CSARDPNEQSF. The CDR3 nucleotides are TGCAGTGCTAGAGATCCGAATGAGCAGTCCTTC.

This clonotype has a count of ten or more. The rearrangement joins TRBV7-8 to TRBJ1-6, with D possibly TRBD1 on 5 matching bases. This CDR3 has 15 residues. Germline CDR1 SGHVS, CDR2 FQNEAQ. Trimming shortened V by 7 bases and J by 7 bases, and 17 bases separated the two germline ends. CDR3 residues: CASTPRAGENSPLHF. CDR3 nucleotide sequence: TGTGCCAGCACCCCCAGGGCTGGAGAGAATTCACCCCTCCACTTT.

In its sample, this clonotype was seen many times. The chain uses TRBV24-1 and TRBJ2-3; TRBD1 matches at 10 bases. CDR3 length equals 16 residues. Germline assignment: CDR1 KGHDR and CDR2 SFDVKD. With 4 bases clipped from V and 5 bases from J, the junction kept 8 bases outside the gene matches. CDR3 in amino acids: CATSDSGQGGLDTQYF. CDR3 nucleotide sequence: TGTGCCACCAGTGACTCCGGACAGGGGGGATTAGATACGCAGTATTTT.

Ten or more counts support this clonotype. The genes are TRBV11-1 and TRBJ2-5; TRBD2 matches 12 bases. Losses at the gene ends were 5 bases for V and 2 bases for J; bases not matched to a gene: 9. Germline loops: CDR1 SGHAT, CDR2 FQDESV (reference sequence). The CDR3 has 17 amino acids. The DNA for the CDR3 is TGTGCCAGCAGCGTAAGACTAGCGGGAGTAGGACAAGAGACCCAGTACTTC. Its translation is CASSVRLAGVGQETQYF. The complete variable domain, with remaining parts taken from reference TRBV11-1 and TRBJ2-5, reads EAEVAQSPRYKITEKSQAVAFWCDPISGHATLYWYRQILGQGPELLVQFQDESVVDDSQLPKDRFSAERLKGVDSTLKIQPAELGDSAMYLCASSVRLAGVGQETQYFGPGTRLLVL.

V is TRBV6-5 and J is TRBJ2-5; D remains unclear. The CDR3 totals 13 residues. Deletions cut 7 bases from V and 2 bases from J, with 11 bases between. The germline V gene has CDR1 MNHEY and CDR2 SVGAGI. The CDR3 DNA is TGTGCCAGCACCAGGACCCCTCAAGAGACCCAGTACTTC. Translating it yields CASTRTPQETQYF.

This clonotype has a handful of counts. One end of the junction is discordant with germline, which a read error may explain. The chain employs TRBV20-1 and TRBJ2-1; no clear D. The CDR3 totals 14 residues. From germline, CDR1 is DFQATT and CDR2 SNEGSKA (reference sequence). CDR3 nucleotides: TGCAGTGCTCTCCGGGCCGTCTCCTACACTGAGCAGTTCTTC. This translates into CSALRAVSYTEQFF.

This chain uses TRBV12-3 or TRBV12-4 with TRBJ2-3; no firm D call. The CDR3 loop spans 15 amino acids. V gave up 3 bases and J gave up 0 bases, with 10 bases separating them. CDR3 DNA sequence: TGTGCCAGCAGTTTCGGCCAGGCTAGCACAGATACGCAGTATTTT. Its translation: CASSFGQASTDTQYF.

In this sample, this clonotype turned up many times. The chain employs TRBV13 and TRBJ1-3; D remains ambiguous. Per the germline V gene, CDR1 is PRHDT and CDR2 is FYEKMQ (reference sequence). Trimming took off 5 bases at V and 3 bases at J, with 8 bases between the two ends. The CDR3 spans 13 residues. The CDR3 sequence is CASSDGVGNTIYF. In DNA, the CDR3 is TGTGCCAGCAGCGACGGGGTTGGAAACACCATATATTTT.

This clonotype was observed a handful of times. With a much larger clone just one base away, this may be a read error. The chain recombines TRBV7-2 with TRBJ2-5; 11 bases are shared with TRBD2. The CDR3 runs 16 residues. CDR1 is SGHTA and CDR2 is FQGNSA in the germline V gene. CDR3 protein: CASSRYTSGRGEIQYF. In DNA form, the CDR3 reads TGTGCCAGCAGCCGATATACTAGCGGGAGAGGTGAGATCCAGTACTTC.